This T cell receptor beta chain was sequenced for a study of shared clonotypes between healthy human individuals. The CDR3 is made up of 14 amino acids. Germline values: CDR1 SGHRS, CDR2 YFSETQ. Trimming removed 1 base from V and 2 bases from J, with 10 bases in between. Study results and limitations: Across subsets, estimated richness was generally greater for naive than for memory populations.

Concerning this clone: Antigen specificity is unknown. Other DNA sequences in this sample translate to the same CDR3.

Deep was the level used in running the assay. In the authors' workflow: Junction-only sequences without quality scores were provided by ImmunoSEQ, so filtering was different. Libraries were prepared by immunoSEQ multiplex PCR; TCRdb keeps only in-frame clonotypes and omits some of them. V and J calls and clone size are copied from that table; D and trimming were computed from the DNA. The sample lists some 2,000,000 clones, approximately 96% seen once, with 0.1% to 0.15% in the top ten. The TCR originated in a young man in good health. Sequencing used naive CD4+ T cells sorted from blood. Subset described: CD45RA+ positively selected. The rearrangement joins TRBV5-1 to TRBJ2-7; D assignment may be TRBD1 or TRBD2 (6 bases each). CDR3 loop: CASSLSGAPYEQYF. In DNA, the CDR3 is TGCGCCAGCAGCTTGTCGGGGGCACCCTACGAGCAGTACTTC.